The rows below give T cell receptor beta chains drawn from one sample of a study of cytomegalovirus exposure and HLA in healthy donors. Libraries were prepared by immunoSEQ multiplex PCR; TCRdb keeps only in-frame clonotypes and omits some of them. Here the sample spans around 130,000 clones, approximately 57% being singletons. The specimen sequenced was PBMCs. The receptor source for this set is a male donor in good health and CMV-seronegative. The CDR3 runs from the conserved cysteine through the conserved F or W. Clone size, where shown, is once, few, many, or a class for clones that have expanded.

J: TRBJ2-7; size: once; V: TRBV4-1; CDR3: CASSQETGLDEQYF
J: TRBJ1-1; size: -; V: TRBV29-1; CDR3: CSVESQNTEAFF
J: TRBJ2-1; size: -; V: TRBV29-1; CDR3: CSVVWTEVYNEQFF
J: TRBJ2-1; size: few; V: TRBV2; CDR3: CASSVTGISYNEQFF
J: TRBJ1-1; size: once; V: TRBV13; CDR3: CASYARRGGRTEAFF
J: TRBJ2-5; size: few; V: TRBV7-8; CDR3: CASRPGTTRETQYF
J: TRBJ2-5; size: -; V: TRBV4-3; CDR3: CASSQGSGGAGETQYF
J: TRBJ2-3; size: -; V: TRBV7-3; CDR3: CASSFSGLDTQYF
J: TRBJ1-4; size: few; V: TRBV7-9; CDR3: CSSSLEFREKLFF
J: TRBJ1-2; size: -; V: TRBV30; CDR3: CAWTRDRGNYGYTF
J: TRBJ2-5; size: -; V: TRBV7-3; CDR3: CASSLIAGRQETQYF
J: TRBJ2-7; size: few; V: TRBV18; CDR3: CASSPGQESYEQYF
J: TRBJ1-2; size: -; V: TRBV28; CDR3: CASSLGDRDYFGYTF
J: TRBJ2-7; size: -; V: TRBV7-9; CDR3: CASSFGDRVNEQYF
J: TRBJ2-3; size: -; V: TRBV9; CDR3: CASSVDRSTSDTQYF
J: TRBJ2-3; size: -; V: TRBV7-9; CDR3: CASSPKNGGTDTQYF
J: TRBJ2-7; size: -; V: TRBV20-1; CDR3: CSATLAQREYF
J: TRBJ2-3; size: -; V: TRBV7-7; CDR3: CASSQLAGGRDTQYF
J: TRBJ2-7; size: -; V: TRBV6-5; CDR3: CASSYSASGTSYEQYF
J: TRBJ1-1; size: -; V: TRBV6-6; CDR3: CASSVIRENTEAFF
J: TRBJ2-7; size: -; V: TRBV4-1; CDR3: CASSQLRGFSSYEQYF
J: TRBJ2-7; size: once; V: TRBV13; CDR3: CASSTRTGVREQYF
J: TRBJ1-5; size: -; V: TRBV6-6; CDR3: CASSYGGAGNQPQHF
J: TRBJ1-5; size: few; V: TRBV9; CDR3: CASSDGQADQPQHF
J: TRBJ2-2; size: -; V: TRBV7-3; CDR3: CASSLTATGELFF
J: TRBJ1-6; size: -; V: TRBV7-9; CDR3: CASSSFRETGTPDNSPLHF
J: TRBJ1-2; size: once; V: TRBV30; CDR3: CAWNVGEGGYTF
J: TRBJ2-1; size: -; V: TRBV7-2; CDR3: CASSLKQGHEQFF
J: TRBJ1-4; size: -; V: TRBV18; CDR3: CASSPDRATNEKLFF
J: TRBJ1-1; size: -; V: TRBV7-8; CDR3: CASSLSPGANTEAFF
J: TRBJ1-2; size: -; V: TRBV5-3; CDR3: CARSLGRQKNYGYTF
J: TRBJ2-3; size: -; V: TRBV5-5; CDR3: CASSYGDTQYF
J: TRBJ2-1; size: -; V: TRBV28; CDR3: CASSPTGQGYNEQFF
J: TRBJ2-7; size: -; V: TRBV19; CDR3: CASSLGQAPIYEQYF
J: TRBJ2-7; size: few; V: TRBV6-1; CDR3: CASSEHYGRGEQYF
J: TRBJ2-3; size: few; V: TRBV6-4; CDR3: CASSERVSDTQYF
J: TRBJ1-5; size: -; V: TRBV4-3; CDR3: CASSQEGEGENRFNQPQHF
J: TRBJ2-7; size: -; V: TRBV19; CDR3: CASSMTSGASYEQYF
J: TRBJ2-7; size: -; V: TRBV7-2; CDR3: CASSSVPSSYEQYF
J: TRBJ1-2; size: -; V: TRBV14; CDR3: CASSQGHGVAYGYTF
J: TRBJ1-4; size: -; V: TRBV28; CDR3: CASAGDGGAVNKLFF
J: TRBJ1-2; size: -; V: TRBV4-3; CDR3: CASSYLGQGANYGYTF
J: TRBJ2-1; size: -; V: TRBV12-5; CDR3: CASGLTSIPSSYNEQFF
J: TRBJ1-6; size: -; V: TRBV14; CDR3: CASSQTGHSPLHF
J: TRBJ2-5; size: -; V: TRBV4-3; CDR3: CASSQEVGTNPQETQYF
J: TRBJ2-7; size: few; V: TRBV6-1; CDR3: CASSSSGEYEQYF